Listed below are T cell receptor beta chains from one sample, sequenced in a study of blood T cells in healthy people across ages. TCRdb independently ran MiXCR on the 5' RACE reads; one entry per CDR3 protein. This table has over a million distinct CDR3 sequences, around 39% appearing once. Sequenced material: blood. The origin of the receptors is a woman between 18 and 29 years old in good health. CDR3s leave out the opening cysteine and the closing phenylalanine or tryptophan. D genes are given only for firm matches. Only some rows state a clone size, as once, few, many or a class for expanded clones.

clone_size: NA
v_call: TRBV4-1
d_call: NA
j_call: TRBJ1-2
cdr3_aa: ASSQRDTDTYGYT

clone_size: NA
v_call: TRBV6-5
d_call: TRBD2
j_call: TRBJ2-5
cdr3_aa: ASSYVSGRNEQY

clone_size: few
v_call: TRBV12-3/TRBV12-4
d_call: NA
j_call: TRBJ2-1
cdr3_aa: ASSPEKALYNEQF

clone_size: few
v_call: TRBV12-3/TRBV12-4
d_call: NA
j_call: TRBJ1-2
cdr3_aa: ASNGGSYGYT

clone_size: NA
v_call: TRBV20-1
d_call: NA
j_call: TRBJ1-2
cdr3_aa: SATRSGGHYGYT

clone_size: NA
v_call: TRBV9
d_call: NA
j_call: TRBJ1-1
cdr3_aa: ASNPGGGATEAF

clone_size: NA
v_call: TRBV3-1
d_call: NA
j_call: TRBJ2-5
cdr3_aa: ASTGDGKYNEQY

clone_size: NA
v_call: TRBV27
d_call: NA
j_call: TRBJ2-3
cdr3_aa: ASSPAGVLPDTQY

clone_size: NA
v_call: TRBV12-3/TRBV12-4
d_call: NA
j_call: TRBJ2-3
cdr3_aa: ASSHRDRVTDTQY

clone_size: few
v_call: TRBV5-1
d_call: NA
j_call: TRBJ2-1
cdr3_aa: ASSKTSRTYNEQF

clone_size: few
v_call: TRBV12-3/TRBV12-4
d_call: TRBD2
j_call: TRBJ2-5
cdr3_aa: ASTPRGGETQY

clone_size: once
v_call: TRBV15
d_call: NA
j_call: TRBJ2-6
cdr3_aa: ATLPAGANVLT

clone_size: NA
v_call: TRBV9
d_call: TRBD2
j_call: TRBJ2-3
cdr3_aa: ASSPPLSGGPADTQY

clone_size: few
v_call: TRBV11-2
d_call: TRBD2
j_call: TRBJ2-1
cdr3_aa: ASSLWTGGRPNEQF

clone_size: once
v_call: TRBV12-3/TRBV12-4
d_call: NA
j_call: TRBJ2-5
cdr3_aa: ASSFNGGLYDEQY

clone_size: few
v_call: TRBV3-1
d_call: NA
j_call: TRBJ1-1
cdr3_aa: ASSSGGGEAF

clone_size: few
v_call: TRBV20-1
d_call: TRBD2
j_call: TRBJ2-1
cdr3_aa: SARAGGSGNEQF

clone_size: NA
v_call: TRBV29-1
d_call: NA
j_call: TRBJ1-1
cdr3_aa: TWGPMNTEAF

clone_size: few
v_call: TRBV6-1
d_call: TRBD2
j_call: TRBJ2-5
cdr3_aa: ASRGPGTSGSRETQY

clone_size: NA
v_call: TRBV7-2
d_call: NA
j_call: TRBJ2-4
cdr3_aa: ASSSDREDIQY

clone_size: NA
v_call: TRBV28
d_call: NA
j_call: TRBJ1-3
cdr3_aa: ASSPVGTSGNTIY

clone_size: NA
v_call: TRBV19
d_call: NA
j_call: TRBJ2-7
cdr3_aa: ATREGVAPDYEQY

clone_size: NA
v_call: TRBV7-9
d_call: TRBD1
j_call: TRBJ2-1
cdr3_aa: ASSGVRDRVQVREQF

clone_size: NA
v_call: TRBV28
d_call: NA
j_call: TRBJ1-2
cdr3_aa: ASRLDSGDYGYT

clone_size: NA
v_call: TRBV28
d_call: NA
j_call: TRBJ1-1
cdr3_aa: ASSPHSTQGAF

clone_size: NA
v_call: TRBV15
d_call: TRBD2
j_call: NA
cdr3_aa: ATSRVRGGYNEQY